The entry below gives a single T cell receptor (beta chain) sequence along with its context. What it recognizes is unknown. This record comes from a study of T cells in Graves' hyperthyroidism and ophthalmopathy. This CDR3 is built from 15 residues. The V and J ends lost 0 bases and 0 bases, in that order; junction bases with no gene match: 2. Germline V gives CDR1 SGDLS, CDR2 YYNGEE. Study findings and constraints: Most thyroid clonotypes expanded above 0.001 were also detected in blood. Model output signaled ophthalmopathy a median roughly 6 months ahead of onset.

Clinical Activity Scores of at least 3, NOSPECS grades of at least 4 and durations under 3 months characterized ophthalmopathy patients. Based on clinical symptoms, serum thyroxine and TRAb, thyroid ultrasound and orbital computed tomography, diagnoses were reached. Regions amplified from RNA transcripts were the TCR beta CDR3 regions. Carried out on the TCR CDR3, a first-round RT-PCR used the HTBI primer set. TCRdb passed the multiplex PCR reads through MiXCR, listing each CDR3 protein once. The data contain hundreds of thousands of distinct CDR3 sequences, under 25% of them singletons. V usage is TRBV9 and J usage is TRBJ2-7; 8 bases agree with TRBD2. This TCR came from a man aged 25 to 40 with Graves' ophthalmopathy. Source material: blood. The CDR3, as DNA: TGTGCCAGCAGCGTAGGTGGACTAGCCTCCTACGAGCAGTACTTC. The encoded protein is CASSVGGLASYEQYF.